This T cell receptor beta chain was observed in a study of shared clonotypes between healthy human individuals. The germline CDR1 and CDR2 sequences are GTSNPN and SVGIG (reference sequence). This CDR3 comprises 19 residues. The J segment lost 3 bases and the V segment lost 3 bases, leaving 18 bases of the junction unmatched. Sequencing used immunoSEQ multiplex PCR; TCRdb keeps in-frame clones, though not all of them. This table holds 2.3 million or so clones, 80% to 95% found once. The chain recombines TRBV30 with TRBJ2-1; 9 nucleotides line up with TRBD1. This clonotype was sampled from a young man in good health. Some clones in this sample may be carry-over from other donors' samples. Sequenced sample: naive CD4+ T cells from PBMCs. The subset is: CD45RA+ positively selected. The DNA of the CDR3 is TGTGCCTGGAGACGGGGCCAGACGGGACAGGGAATTTTCTACAATGAGCAGTTCTTC. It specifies CAWRRGQTGQGIFYNEQFF.